A selection of T cell receptor beta chains follows, all from one sample in a study of shared clonotypes between healthy human individuals. The table came from immunoSEQ multiplex PCR; TCRdb's copy has only in-frame clones and leaves some out. The sample records 2 million to 3 million clones, more than 90% being singletons. Sequencing was performed on naive CD4+ T cells sorted from blood. These receptors were collected from a man between 18 and 29 years old in good health. CDR3s include the opening cysteine and the closing phenylalanine or tryptophan. The D gene is left open where the match is weak. Part of the rows lack a size; the others show once, few, many or a class for expanded clones.

abundance,d_gene,v_gene,j_gene,CDR3nt,CDR3aa
NA,TRBD2,TRBV5-6,TRBJ2-5,TGTGCCAGCAGCTCCCAAACGGGAGGGCGAGAGACCCAGTACTTC,CASSSQTGGRETQYF
NA,TRBD1,TRBV9,TRBJ2-1,TGTGCCAGCAGCGTAGCGGGACAGGGGGCCTACAATGAGCAGTTCTTC,CASSVAGQGAYNEQFF
NA,NA,TRBV10-3,TRBJ1-5,TGTGCCATCAGTGAGCCGGCCCAGCCCCAGCATTTT,CAISEPAQPQHF
NA,TRBD1,TRBV2,TRBJ1-1,TGTGCCAGCAGCCGGAGCCGATATGGACAGGAGGACGGGGCTTTCTTT,CASSRSRYGQEDGAFF
NA,NA,TRBV30,TRBJ2-2,TGTGCCTGGGCCGTCGCACTAAGCACCGGGGAGCTGTTTTTT,CAWAVALSTGELFF
NA,TRBD1,TRBV7-9,TRBJ1-2,TGTGCCAGCAGCTTTGGACAGGGGCAAGCTAACTATGGCTACACCTTC,CASSFGQGQANYGYTF
NA,TRBD2,TRBV7-2,TRBJ2-7,TGTGCCAGCGGGCTAGCGGGGACAACCTACGAGCAGTACTTC,CASGLAGTTYEQYF
NA,TRBD2,TRBV7-6,TRBJ2-5,TGTGCCAGCAGCTCCCGGACTAGCGGTACCGGGGAGACCCAGTACTTC,CASSSRTSGTGETQYF
NA,NA,TRBV15,TRBJ1-4,TGTGCCACCAGCAGAGAAGGCCCCACAACAACTAATGAAAAACTGTTTTTT,CATSREGPTTTNEKLFF
NA,NA,TRBV7-9,TRBJ2-3,TGTGCCAGCAGCTTAGTGGTGGGGCCCCGTACGCAGTATTTT,CASSLVVGPRTQYF
NA,NA,TRBV28,TRBJ1-4,TGTGCCAGCAGTTTAGGTGGGACTAATGAAAAACTGTTTTTT,CASSLGGTNEKLFF
NA,NA,TRBV18,TRBJ2-1,TGTGCCAGCTCAGCAATACGGGGGGCGAGCGATGAGCAGTTCTTC,CASSAIRGASDEQFF
NA,TRBD1,TRBV6-5,TRBJ2-2,TGTGCCAGCAGTTCGGGACAGACAAAGCTGTTTTTT,CASSSGQTKLFF
NA,NA,TRBV28,TRBJ1-5,TGTGCCAGCAGTTTAGGCTCGTATGTAGGGCGGGGGAATCAGCCCCAGCATTTT,CASSLGSYVGRGNQPQHF
NA,TRBD2,TRBV7-6,TRBJ2-1,TGTGCCAGCACCCTGGGACTAGCGGAAGGCAATGAGCAGTTCTTC,CASTLGLAEGNEQFF
NA,NA,TRBV29-1,TRBJ2-3,TGCAGCGTTGCGGAGACTGTCAAGGATACGCAGTATTTT,CSVAETVKDTQYF
NA,NA,TRBV10-3,TRBJ2-2,TGTGCCATCAGTTCCACAGGGGAGGTGGGGGAGCTGTTTTTT,CAISSTGEVGELFF
NA,NA,TRBV27,TRBJ2-1,TGTGCCAGCAGTTATATGGTGTACAATGAGCAGTTCTTC,CASSYMVYNEQFF
NA,NA,TRBV4-1,TRBJ2-5,TGCGCCAGCAGCCCCACCCGATGGGAGACCCAGTACTTC,CASSPTRWETQYF
few,TRBD1,TRBV9,TRBJ1-1,TGTGCCAGCAGCTCAGGACAGGGCTCTGAAGCTTTCTTT,CASSSGQGSEAFF
NA,TRBD2,TRBV7-9,TRBJ2-1,TGTGCCAGCAGCTTAGCGCTTCTAGCGGGTGAGCAGTTCTTC,CASSLALLAGEQFF
NA,TRBD1,TRBV7-8,TRBJ1-6,TGTGCCAGCAGCCCCATACAGGGGGCTAATTCACCCCTCCACTTT,CASSPIQGANSPLHF
NA,NA,TRBV10-3,TRBJ2-2,TGTGCCATCAGTGGATGGTACGGAGGGGACACCGGGGAGCTGTTTTTT,CAISGWYGGDTGELFF
NA,TRBD2,TRBV25-1,TRBJ2-1,TGTGCCAGCAGGGGTAGTCTAGCGGGGGCCTTGGATGAGCAGTTCTTC,CASRGSLAGALDEQFF
NA,TRBD2,TRBV7-2,TRBJ2-1,TGTGCCAGCAGCTTAGCCGGGACTAGCGGGGTAAATGAGCAGTTCTTC,CASSLAGTSGVNEQFF
few,NA,TRBV29-1,TRBJ1-1,TGCAGCGTTGACACACAGGGATCGAACACTGAAGCTTTCTTT,CSVDTQGSNTEAFF
NA,NA,TRBV19,TRBJ1-2,TGTGCCAGTAGTATCGCAGGATATGGCTACACCTTC,CASSIAGYGYTF
NA,NA,TRBV7-9,TRBJ2-7,TGTGCCAGCAGCCGAGTGGGGGGCAGCTACGAGCAGTACTTC,CASSRVGGSYEQYF
NA,TRBD2,TRBV7-3,TRBJ2-1,TGTGCCAGCAGCAAGACGACTAGCAGTAACAATGAGCAGTTCTTC,CASSKTTSSNNEQFF
NA,NA,TRBV19,TRBJ2-4,TGTGCCAGTAGGGCGCTGGGGGCCAAAAACATTCAGTACTTC,CASRALGAKNIQYF
NA,TRBD2,TRBV5-4,TRBJ2-5,TGTGCCAGCAGCTCGGGGGGTGGCTTCCAAGAGACCCAGTACTTC,CASSSGGGFQETQYF
NA,NA,TRBV2,TRBJ2-7,TGTGCCAGCAGTCTAACGTCCACCTACGAGCAGTACTTC,CASSLTSTYEQYF
NA,TRBD2,TRBV5-1,TRBJ2-5,TGCGCCAGCAGCTTCGGGACTAGCTTCGGAGAGACCCAGTACTTC,CASSFGTSFGETQYF
NA,TRBD1,TRBV2,TRBJ1-6,TGTGCCAGCAGGGATAAGACAGGGGTGGGTTCACCCCTCCACTTT,CASRDKTGVGSPLHF
NA,TRBD1,TRBV2,TRBJ2-5,TGTGCCAGCAGATACGCCGACAGGGGAGAGACCCAGTACTTC,CASRYADRGETQYF
NA,NA,TRBV5-1,TRBJ1-1,TGCGCCAGCAGCTTGGCCTGGGGAGGGACCAAAATTCGGACTTTCTTT,CASSLAWGGTKIRTFF
NA,NA,TRBV28,TRBJ1-2,TGTGCCAGCAGCTTGGACGGCTATGGCTACACCTTC,CASSLDGYGYTF
NA,NA,TRBV7-2,TRBJ2-1,TGTGCCAGCAGCTTAGTTGGTGGGGCGCAGTTCTTC,CASSLVGGAQFF
NA,NA,TRBV28,TRBJ1-5,TGTGCCAGCAGTACAGGGTATCAGCCCCAGCATTTT,CASSTGYQPQHF
NA,NA,TRBV5-4,TRBJ2-1,TGTGCCAGCAGCCCCGGGACTCAGCAGTTCTTC,CASSPGTQQFF
NA,TRBD1,TRBV30,TRBJ1-2,TGTGCCTGGAGTAATAGGGGGCCAGGGGGCTACACCTTC,CAWSNRGPGGYTF
NA,NA,TRBV9,TRBJ1-6,TGTGCCAGCAGCGTAGAAGGTCCAGGGTCGCGGAATTCACCCCTCCACTTT,CASSVEGPGSRNSPLHF
NA,NA,TRBV2,TRBJ2-5,TGTGCCAGCCGGGGGTCCCGTGTATCGGCCCAGTACTTC,CASRGSRVSAQYF
NA,TRBD2,TRBV7-8,TRBJ2-2,TGTGCCAGCAGCTTAGCCGGCGGGAGGAACACCGGGGAGCTGTTTTTT,CASSLAGGRNTGELFF
NA,NA,TRBV15,TRBJ2-7,TGTGCCACCAGCAGAGAAAGGGGTAGTGGGTACGAGCAGTACTTC,CATSRERGSGYEQYF
few,NA,TRBV7-9,TRBJ2-7,TGTGCCAGCAGCTTAGAGGACGAGCAGTACTTC,CASSLEDEQYF
NA,NA,TRBV5-1,TRBJ2-2,TGCGCCAGCAGCTTGGTGGGGGGCAGCACCGGGGAGCTGTTTTTT,CASSLVGGSTGELFF
NA,NA,TRBV7-3,TRBJ2-2,TGTGCCAGCAGCTCCGCAGTCATTACCGGGGAGCTGTTTTTT,CASSSAVITGELFF